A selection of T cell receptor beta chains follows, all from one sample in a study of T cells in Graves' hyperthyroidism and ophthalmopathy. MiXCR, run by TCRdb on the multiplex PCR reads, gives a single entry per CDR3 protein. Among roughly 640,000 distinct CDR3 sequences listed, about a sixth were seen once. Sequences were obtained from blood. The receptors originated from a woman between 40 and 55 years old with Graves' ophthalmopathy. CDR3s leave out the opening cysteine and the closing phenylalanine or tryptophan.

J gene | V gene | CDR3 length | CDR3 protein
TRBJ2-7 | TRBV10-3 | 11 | AISEAEDYEQY
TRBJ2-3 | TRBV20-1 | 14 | SGGTSGAIGTDTQY
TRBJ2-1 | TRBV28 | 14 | ASSGELAGEYNEQF
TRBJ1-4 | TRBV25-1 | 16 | ASSERAGQGRTNEKLF
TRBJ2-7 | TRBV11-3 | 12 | ASSRMTDSLEQY
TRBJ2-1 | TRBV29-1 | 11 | SVDGGVYNEQF
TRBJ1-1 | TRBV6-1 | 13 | ASSELDIGVTEAF
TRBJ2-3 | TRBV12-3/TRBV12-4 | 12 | ASSARQGADTQY
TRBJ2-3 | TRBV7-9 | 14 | ASSLLDTVITDTQY
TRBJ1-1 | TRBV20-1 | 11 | SATKGFATEAF
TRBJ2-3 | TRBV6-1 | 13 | ASSQLGLRTDTQY
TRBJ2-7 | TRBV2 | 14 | ASRLTSGGSSYEQY
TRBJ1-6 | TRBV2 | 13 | ASFSGGQGDSPLH
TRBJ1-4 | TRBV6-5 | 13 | ASSYGGTGGEKLF
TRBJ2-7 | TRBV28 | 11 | ASSLPQGYEQY
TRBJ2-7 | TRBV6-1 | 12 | ASLPTSGGSEQY
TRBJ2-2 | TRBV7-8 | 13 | ASSKGQGATGELF
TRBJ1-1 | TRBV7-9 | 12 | ASSLLGGSTEAF
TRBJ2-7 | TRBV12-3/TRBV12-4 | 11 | ASSQGQGYEQY
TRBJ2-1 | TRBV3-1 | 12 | ASSPGLVNSEQF
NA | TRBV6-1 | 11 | ASSSPGVDFQF
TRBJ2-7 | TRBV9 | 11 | ASSAEVNHEQY
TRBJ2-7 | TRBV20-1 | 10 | SATGLSGEQY
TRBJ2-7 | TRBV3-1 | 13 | ASSRTSGDAYEQY
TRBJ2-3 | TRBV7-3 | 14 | ASSARAGNPTDTQY
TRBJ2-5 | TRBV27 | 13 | ASSKLAGGKETQY
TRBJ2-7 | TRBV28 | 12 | ASSLNGVRGEQY
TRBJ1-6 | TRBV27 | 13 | ASSLGGHNNSPLH
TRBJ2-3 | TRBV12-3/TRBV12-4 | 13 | ASRVAGGGTDTQY
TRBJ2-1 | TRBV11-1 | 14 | ASSFGTLAGANEQF
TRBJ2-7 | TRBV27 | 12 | ASSPRRAPYEQY
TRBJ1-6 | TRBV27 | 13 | ASSLSTINNSPLH
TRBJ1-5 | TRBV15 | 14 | ATSSHRTYSNQPQH
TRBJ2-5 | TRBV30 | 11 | AWSIPHGETQY
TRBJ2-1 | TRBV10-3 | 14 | AISPIGVQGINEQF
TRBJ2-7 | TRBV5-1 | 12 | ASSSTGISYEQY
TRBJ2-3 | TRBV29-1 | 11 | SVGSKLTDTQY
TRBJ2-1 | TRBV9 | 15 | ASSNLAGVSSYNEQF
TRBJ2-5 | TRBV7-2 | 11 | ASSPGLGWAQY
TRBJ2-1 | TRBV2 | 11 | ASSPREGSKPF
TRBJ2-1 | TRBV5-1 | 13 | ASSLVTYTDNEQF
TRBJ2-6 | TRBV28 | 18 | ASSPPGLAGVKSGANVLT
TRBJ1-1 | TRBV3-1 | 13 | ASSSHAGLNTEAF
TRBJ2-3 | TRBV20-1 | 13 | SAILTSGGADTQY
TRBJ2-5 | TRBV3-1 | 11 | ASSQGYTQTQY
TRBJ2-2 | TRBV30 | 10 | AGNRRTGELF
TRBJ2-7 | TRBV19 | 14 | ASSMKGLASYYEQY
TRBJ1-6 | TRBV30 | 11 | AWGAYRDSPLH